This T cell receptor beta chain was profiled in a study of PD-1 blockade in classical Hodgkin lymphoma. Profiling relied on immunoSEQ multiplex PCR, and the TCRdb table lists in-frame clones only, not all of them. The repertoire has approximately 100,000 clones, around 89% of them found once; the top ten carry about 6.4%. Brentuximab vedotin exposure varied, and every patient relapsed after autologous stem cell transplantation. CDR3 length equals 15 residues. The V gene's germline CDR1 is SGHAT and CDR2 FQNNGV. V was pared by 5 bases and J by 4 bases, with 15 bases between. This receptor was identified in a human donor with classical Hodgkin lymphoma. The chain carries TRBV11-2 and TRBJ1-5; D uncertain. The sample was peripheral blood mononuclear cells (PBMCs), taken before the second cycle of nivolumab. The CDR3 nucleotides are TGTGCCAGCAGCCTCTTGGCAGGCGAGAATCAGCCCCAGCATTTT. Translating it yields CASSLLAGENQPQHF.